Reported below is one TCR beta chain. The antigen is not known. These data originate in a study of a mutant IDH1 vaccine in newly diagnosed glioma. Study information: Vaccines were begun 4-6 weeks after radiotherapy alone, or with temozolomide cycles. Those enrolled had earlier been treated with radiotherapy, temozolomide, or both, mostly both.

Clones were read by immunoSEQ multiplex PCR, and TCRdb kept only the in-frame ones, dropping some. Of tens of thousands of clones listed, over 75% are singletons. The CDR3 extends over 13 amino acids. From germline, CDR1 is MNHNS and CDR2 SASEGT. V was trimmed by 7 bases and J by 1 base, leaving 10 bases between them. Described time point: week 47, end of study. Mutant IDH1 20-mer peptide, at 300 ug, made up each vaccine dose, with topical imiquimod. Tumors from donors were new WHO grade 3 or 4 IDH1-mutant astrocytomas with ATRX loss. The source is a man aged 35-49 years with glioma. Sequences were derived from PBMCs, sampled from a glioma patient whose treatment included an IDH1 peptide vaccine. The V call is TRBV6-1, the J call TRBJ1-1; D not certain. CDR3 nucleotide sequence: TGTGCCAGCACCTTAGACCGGAACACTGAAGCTTTCTTT. Translating gives CASTLDRNTEAFF.